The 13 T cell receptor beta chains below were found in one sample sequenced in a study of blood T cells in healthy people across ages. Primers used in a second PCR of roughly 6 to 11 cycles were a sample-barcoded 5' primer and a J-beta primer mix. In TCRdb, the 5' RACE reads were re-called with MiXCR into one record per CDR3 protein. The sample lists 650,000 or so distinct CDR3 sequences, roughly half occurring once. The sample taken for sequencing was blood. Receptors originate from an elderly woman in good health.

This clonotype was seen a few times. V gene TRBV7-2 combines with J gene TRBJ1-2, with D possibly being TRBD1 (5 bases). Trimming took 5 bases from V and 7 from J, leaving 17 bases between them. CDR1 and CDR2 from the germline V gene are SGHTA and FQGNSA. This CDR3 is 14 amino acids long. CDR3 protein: CASSGQGPLSGYTF. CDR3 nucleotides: TGTGCCAGCAGCGGCCAGGGACCCCTTTCTGGCTACACCTTC.

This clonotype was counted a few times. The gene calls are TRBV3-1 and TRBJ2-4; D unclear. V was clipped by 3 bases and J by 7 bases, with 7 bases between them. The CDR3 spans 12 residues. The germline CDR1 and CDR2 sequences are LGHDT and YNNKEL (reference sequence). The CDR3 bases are TGTGCCAGCAGCCATAGTAGTAACATTCAGTACTTC. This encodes CASSHSSNIQYF. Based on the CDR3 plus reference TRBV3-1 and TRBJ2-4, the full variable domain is DTAVSQTPKYLVTQMGNDKSIKCEQNLGHDTMYWYKQDSKKFLKIMFSYNNKELIINETVPNRFSPKSPDKAHLNLHINSLELGDSAVYFCASSHSSNIQYFGAGTRLSVL.

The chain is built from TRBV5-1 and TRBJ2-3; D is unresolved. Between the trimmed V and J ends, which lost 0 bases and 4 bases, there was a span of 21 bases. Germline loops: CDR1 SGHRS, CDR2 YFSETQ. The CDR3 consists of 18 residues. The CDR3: CASSLAPGEGSSADTQYF. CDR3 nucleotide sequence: TGCGCCAGCAGCTTGGCCCCAGGCGAAGGGTCAAGCGCAGATACGCAGTATTTT.

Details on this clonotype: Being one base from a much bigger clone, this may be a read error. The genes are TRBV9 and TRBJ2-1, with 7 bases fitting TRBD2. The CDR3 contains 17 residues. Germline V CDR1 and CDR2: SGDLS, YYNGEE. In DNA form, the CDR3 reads TGTGCCAGCAGCGTAGCACCGGGGCGGCGGGAGAACTTTGAGCTGTTCTTC. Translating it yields CASSVAPGRRENFELFF.

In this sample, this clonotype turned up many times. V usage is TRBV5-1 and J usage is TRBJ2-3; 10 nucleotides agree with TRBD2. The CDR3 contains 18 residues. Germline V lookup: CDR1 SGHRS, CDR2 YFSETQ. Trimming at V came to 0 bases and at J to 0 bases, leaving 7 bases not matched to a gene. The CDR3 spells CASSLVGLAASSTDTQYF. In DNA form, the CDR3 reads TGCGCCAGCAGCTTGGTTGGACTAGCGGCAAGTAGCACAGATACGCAGTATTTT.

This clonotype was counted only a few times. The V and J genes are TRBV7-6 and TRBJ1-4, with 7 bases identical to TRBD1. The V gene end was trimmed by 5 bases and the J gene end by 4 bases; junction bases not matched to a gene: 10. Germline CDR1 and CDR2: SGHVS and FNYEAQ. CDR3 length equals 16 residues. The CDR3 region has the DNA TGTGCCAGCAGCAGAAGACAGGGCCACGGTAATGAAAAACTGTTTTTT. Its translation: CASSRRQGHGNEKLFF.

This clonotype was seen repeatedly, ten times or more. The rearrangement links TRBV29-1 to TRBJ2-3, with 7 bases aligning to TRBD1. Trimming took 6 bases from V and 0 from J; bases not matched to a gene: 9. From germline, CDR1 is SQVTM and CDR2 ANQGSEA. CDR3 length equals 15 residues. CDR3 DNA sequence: TGCAGCGTGGCCAGGGGGACAACCAGCACAGATACGCAGTATTTT. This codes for CSVARGTTSTDTQYF.

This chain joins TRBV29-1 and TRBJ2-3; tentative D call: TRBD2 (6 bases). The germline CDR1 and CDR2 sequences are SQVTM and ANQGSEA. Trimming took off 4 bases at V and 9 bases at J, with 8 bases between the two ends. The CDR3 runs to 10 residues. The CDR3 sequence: CSVVEGTQYF. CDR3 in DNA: TGCAGCGTTGTGGAGGGAACGCAGTATTTT.

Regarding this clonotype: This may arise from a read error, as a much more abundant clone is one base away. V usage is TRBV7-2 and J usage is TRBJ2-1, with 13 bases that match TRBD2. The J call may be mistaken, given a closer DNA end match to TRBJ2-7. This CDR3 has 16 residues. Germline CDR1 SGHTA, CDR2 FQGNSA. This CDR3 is CASSLGTSGRYNEQYF. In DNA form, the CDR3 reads TGTGCCAGCAGCTTAGGGACTAGCGGGAGATACAATGAGCAGTACTTC.

The CDR3 DNA follows: TGTGCCAGCAGCGTAGCCCCTACCGGCTACGAGCAGTACTTC. This gives the protein CASSVAPTGYEQYF. The chain couples TRBV9 to TRBJ2-7; no clear D gene. V dropped 0 bases and J dropped 3 bases, with 10 bases sitting between them. The germline CDR1 and CDR2 sequences are SGDLS and YYNGEE. This CDR3 is 14 amino acids long.

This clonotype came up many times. CDR3 sequence: CASSQEGRQETQYF. CDR3 DNA sequence: TGTGCCAGCAGCCAAGAGGGCAGGCAAGAGACCCAGTACTTC. The gene calls are TRBV3-1 and TRBJ2-5; no reliable D call. V lost 0 bases to trimming and J lost 2 bases, with 7 bases between them. CDR3 length: 14 residues. The germline CDR1 and CDR2 sequences are LGHDT and YNNKEL (reference sequence).

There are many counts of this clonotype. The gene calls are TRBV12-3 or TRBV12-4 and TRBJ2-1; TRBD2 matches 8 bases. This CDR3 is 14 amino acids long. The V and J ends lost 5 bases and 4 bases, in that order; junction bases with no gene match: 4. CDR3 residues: CASSRVAGYNEQFF. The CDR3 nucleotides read TGTGCCAGCAGTCGAGTAGCGGGGTACAATGAGCAGTTCTTC.

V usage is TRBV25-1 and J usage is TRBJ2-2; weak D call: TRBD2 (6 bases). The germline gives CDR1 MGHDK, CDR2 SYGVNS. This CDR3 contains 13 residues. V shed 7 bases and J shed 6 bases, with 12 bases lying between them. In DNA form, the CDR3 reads TGTGCCAGCACCCTAACTAGCTCCGGGGAGCTGTTTTTT. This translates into CASTLTSSGELFF.